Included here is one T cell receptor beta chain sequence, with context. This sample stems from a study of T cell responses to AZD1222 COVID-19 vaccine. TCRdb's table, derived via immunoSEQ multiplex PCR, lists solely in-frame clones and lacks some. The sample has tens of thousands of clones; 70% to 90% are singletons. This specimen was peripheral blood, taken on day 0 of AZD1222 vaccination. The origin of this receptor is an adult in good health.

In nucleotides, the CDR3 is TGTGCCAGCAGCCAAGGAGGGGGCAAAACCGGGGAGCTGTTTTTT. It translates to CASSQGGGKTGELFF. This rearrangement joins TRBV3-1 (or the pseudogene TRBV3-2) to TRBJ2-2, with 7 bases identical to TRBD1. The CDR3 covers 15 residues. The V segment lost 1 base and the J segment 5 bases; nucleotides outside the gene matches: 4. Germline lookup yields CDR1 LGHDT and CDR2 YNNKEL (reference sequence).